This passage covers 5 T cell receptor beta chains from one sample sequenced in a study of blood T cell repertoires in COVID-19. Using immunoSEQ multiplex PCR, the repertoire was profiled, and TCRdb retains in-frame clones only, with some absent. Seen here are 250,000 or so clones, over 80% observed once, and the top ten hold around 6.4%. The sequencing sample was made of peripheral blood. Source of these receptors: a woman between 55 and 75 years old with active or convalescent COVID-19.

This clone occurred once. The chain couples TRBV6-5 to TRBJ2-1, with 9 positions matching TRBD2. Trimming took 1 base from V and 2 from J; bases not matched to a gene: 0. This CDR3 region has 15 residues. Per germline, CDR1 MNHEY and CDR2 SVGAGI. The CDR3 is CASSYLAGAYNEQFF. The CDR3, as DNA: TGTGCCAGCAGTTACTTAGCGGGAGCCTACAATGAGCAGTTCTTC.

This clone has at least ten counts. V usage is TRBV19 and J usage is TRBJ1-6; D is unresolved. CDR3 length: 13 residues. The germline V gene has CDR1 LNHDA and CDR2 SQIVND (reference sequence). V shed 6 bases and J shed 7 bases, with 10 bases lying between them. In nucleotides, the CDR3 is TGTGCCAGTAGGAGGGCCAGAAATTCACCCCTCCACTTT. This translates into CASRRARNSPLHF.

This clone was detected a few times. V gene TRBV24-1 combines with J gene TRBJ1-1, with 8 bases aligning to TRBD1. CDR3 size: 13 residues. Germline V lookup: CDR1 KGHDR, CDR2 SFDVKD. V shed 3 bases and J 7 bases; nucleotides not matched to a gene: 3. In DNA, the CDR3 is TGTGCCACCAGTGATCACAGGGGGTTTGAAGCTTTCTTT. It codes for CATSDHRGFEAFF.

The table lists this clone with a count of one. The rearrangement links TRBV27 to TRBJ1-5; D is unresolved. This CDR3 is 14 amino acids long. The ends were cut back, 3 bases at V and 0 bases at J, with 6 bases in the middle. CDR1 MNHEY and CDR2 SMNVEV come from the germline V gene (reference sequence). DNA of the CDR3: TGTGCCAGCAGTTTCGGGGATAGCAATCAGCCCCAGCATTTT. It translates to CASSFGDSNQPQHF.

This chain connects TRBV3-1 (or the pseudogene TRBV3-2) to TRBJ2-5; D might be TRBD2 (7 bases). Trimming removed 0 bases from V and 1 base from J, with 15 bases in between. Germline CDR1 is LGHDT and CDR2 is YNNKEL (reference sequence). The CDR3 loop spans 17 amino acids. The CDR3 coding sequence is TGTGCCAGCAGCCAAGATAGGGGAGGGGGGCTCCAAGAGACCCAGTACTTC. Protein: CASSQDRGGGLQETQYF.